A selection of T cell receptor beta chains follows, all from one sample in a study of CD8+ T cells in alopecia areata. Repertoires were generated with immunoSEQ multiplex PCR, while TCRdb's copy carries only in-frame clones and drops some. This sample has 250,000 to 300,000 clones, with about 62% found just once. The sequencing here drew on CD4+ T cells sorted from blood, taken at week 24, from a patient treated with tofacitinib. These receptors were obtained from a human donor with alopecia areata. CDR3s include the opening cysteine and the closing phenylalanine or tryptophan. The order of the fields is clone size, CDR3 length, J gene, D gene, V gene, CDR3 protein, CDR3 DNA. D genes are given only for firm matches. Size is stated for part of the rows, as once, few or many counts, or as a class when the clone is expanded.

. 15 TRBJ2-1 . TRBV11-2 CASNHRGGRGNEQFF TGTGCCAGCAACCACCGCGGGGGCAGGGGCAATGAGCAGTTCTTC
. 14 TRBJ2-2 . TRBV29-1 CSVYFGSTTGELFF TGCAGCGTCTATTTTGGGTCAACCACCGGGGAGCTGTTTTTT
. 14 TRBJ2-1 TRBD2 TRBV15 CATEHGGSYNEQFF TGTGCCACTGAACACGGGGGGAGCTACAATGAGCAGTTCTTC
. 13 TRBJ2-2 . TRBV13 CASRDMNTGELFF TGTGCCAGCAGAGACATGAACACCGGGGAGCTGTTTTTT
few 17 TRBJ1-5 TRBD1 TRBV30 CAWSGGQGLGSNQPQHF TGTGCCTGGAGTGGAGGACAGGGTTTGGGGAGCAATCAGCCCCAGCATTTT
. 15 TRBJ2-3 TRBD1 TRBV30 CAWSGSGGSTDTQYF TGTGCCTGGAGTGGTTCAGGGGGTAGCACAGATACGCAGTATTTT
. 16 TRBJ2-7 . TRBV4-2 CASSQATAASSYEQYF TGTGCCAGCAGCCAAGCGACCGCGGCGAGCTCCTACGAGCAGTACTTC
. 13 TRBJ2-2 . TRBV5-1 CASSRTVGWELFF TGCGCCAGCAGCCGGACAGTCGGCTGGGAGCTGTTTTTT
. 15 TRBJ1-5 TRBD1 TRBV6-5 CASRGQGNPNQPQHF TGTGCCAGCAGAGGACAGGGTAATCCGAATCAGCCCCAGCATTTT
. 12 TRBJ2-5 . TRBV27 CASSSLQGTQYF TGTGCCAGCAGTTCCCTCCAAGGTACCCAGTACTTC
. 13 TRBJ2-7 . TRBV6-5 CASSYSAGVGQYF TGTGCCAGCAGTTACTCGGCAGGGGTAGGGCAGTACTTC
few 14 TRBJ1-2 . TRBV28 CASSLRQGPYGYTF TGTGCCAGCAGTTTAAGGCAGGGCCCCTATGGCTACACCTTC
. 15 TRBJ2-2 . TRBV5-1 CASSSGTDGAGELFF TGCGCCAGCAGCTCCGGGACGGACGGCGCCGGGGAGCTGTTTTTT
. 17 TRBJ2-6 TRBD1 TRBV7-9 CASSLGTGLSGANVLTF TGTGCCAGCAGCTTAGGGACAGGCCTCTCTGGGGCCAACGTCCTGACTTTC
many 16 TRBJ1-2 TRBD1 TRBV27 CASSLGGTGRNYGYTF TGTGCCAGCAGTTTAGGGGGGACAGGGAGGAACTATGGCTACACCTTC
. 12 TRBJ1-2 . TRBV5-6 CASSRALYGYTF TGTGCCAGCAGCCGGGCCCTCTATGGCTACACCTTC
. 17 TRBJ2-5 TRBD2 TRBV30 CAWSVGTSGGPQETQYF TGTGCCTGGAGTGTGGGGACTAGCGGGGGGCCCCAAGAGACCCAGTACTTC
. 14 TRBJ2-5 TRBD2 TRBV6-5 CASSYNGLAETQYF TGTGCCAGCAGTTATAACGGACTAGCAGAGACCCAGTACTTC
. 11 TRBJ1-1 . TRBV2 CASSEHTEAFF TGTGCCAGCAGTGAGCACACTGAAGCTTTCTTT
. 13 TRBJ2-7 . TRBV4-1 CASSQGQFYEQYF TGCGCCAGCAGCCAAGGACAGTTTTACGAGCAGTACTTC
. 14 TRBJ1-6 TRBD1 TRBV2 CASSPDRGNSPLHF TGTGCCAGCAGTCCAGACAGGGGGAATTCACCCCTCCACTTT
few 11 TRBJ2-5 . TRBV7-2 CASRPEETQYF TGTGCCAGCCGCCCTGAAGAGACCCAGTACTTC
. 16 TRBJ2-2 . TRBV5-1 CASSLGTGTNTGELFF TGCGCCAGCAGCCTAGGTACAGGGACGAACACCGGGGAGCTGTTTTTT
. 13 TRBJ2-5 . TRBV5-4 CASSFITGETQYF TGTGCCAGCAGCTTTATCACGGGGGAGACCCAGTACTTC
. 13 TRBJ1-2 . TRBV11-1 CASSPTYNYGYTF TGTGCCAGCAGCCCGACTTATAACTATGGCTACACCTTC
. 14 TRBJ1-5 . TRBV6-5 CASSESGSNQPQHF TGTGCCAGCAGTGAATCGGGTAGCAATCAGCCCCAGCATTTT
few 15 TRBJ2-7 . TRBV29-1 CSAMIGRGQAGEQYF TGCAGCGCCATGATCGGCAGGGGTCAAGCGGGCGAGCAGTACTTC
. 13 TRBJ1-4 . TRBV4-1 CASSPTRGEKLFF TGCGCCAGCAGCCCCACCCGAGGCGAAAAACTGTTTTTT